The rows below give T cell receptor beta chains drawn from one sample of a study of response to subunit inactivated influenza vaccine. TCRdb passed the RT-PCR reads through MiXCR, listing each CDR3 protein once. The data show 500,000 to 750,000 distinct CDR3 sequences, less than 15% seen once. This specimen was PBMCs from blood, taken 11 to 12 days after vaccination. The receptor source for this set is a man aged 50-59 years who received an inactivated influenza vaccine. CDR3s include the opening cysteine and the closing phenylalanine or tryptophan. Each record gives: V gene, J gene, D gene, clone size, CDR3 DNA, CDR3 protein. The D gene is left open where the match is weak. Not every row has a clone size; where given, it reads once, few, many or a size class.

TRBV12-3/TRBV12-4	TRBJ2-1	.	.	TGTGCCAGCAGTTTAATCCAGGGAAGTAATGAGCAGTTCTTC	CASSLIQGSNEQFF
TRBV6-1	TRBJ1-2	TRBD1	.	TGTGCCAGCAGCGGGGGACAGTACCTTTTCAACTATGGCTACACCTTC	CASSGGQYLFNYGYTF
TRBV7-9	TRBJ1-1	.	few	TGTGCCAGCAGCCGACGGGAAGAACGGGCTTTCTTT	CASSRREERAFF
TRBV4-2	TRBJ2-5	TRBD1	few	TGTGCCAGCAGCATCCGGGACAGCGGAGAAGAGACCCAGTACTTC	CASSIRDSGEETQYF
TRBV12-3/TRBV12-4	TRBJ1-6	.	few	TGTGCCAGCAGTTTAGCCCCCGATTCACCCCTCCACTTT	CASSLAPDSPLHF
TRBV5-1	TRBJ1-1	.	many	TGCGCCAGCAGCTCCAATATGAACACTGAAGCTTTCTTT	CASSSNMNTEAFF
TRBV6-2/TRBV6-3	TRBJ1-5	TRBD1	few	TGTGCCAGCAGTTACCCGGACAGGGGGGTCAATCAGCCCCAGCATTTT	CASSYPDRGVNQPQHF
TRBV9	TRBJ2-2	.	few	TGTGCCAGCAGCGTACTGGCACAAACGAACACCGGGGAGCTGTTTTTT	CASSVLAQTNTGELFF
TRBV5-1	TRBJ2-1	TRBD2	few	TGCGCCAGCAGCAACCTAGCGGGAGCCGGCAATGAGCAGTTCTTC	CASSNLAGAGNEQFF
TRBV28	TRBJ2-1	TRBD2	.	TGTGCCAGCAGTTCCCAGGGGACTAGCGGGGGTGTAAGCTCCTACAATGAGCAGTTCTTC	CASSSQGTSGGVSSYNEQFF
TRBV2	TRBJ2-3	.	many	TGTGCCAGCAAGCAAGGGATTACAGATACGCAGTATTTT	CASKQGITDTQYF
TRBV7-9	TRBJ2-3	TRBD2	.	TGTGCCAGCAGCCCCCCAGTACTAGCGGGAGATCCAGATACGCAGTATTTT	CASSPPVLAGDPDTQYF
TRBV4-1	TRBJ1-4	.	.	TGCGCCAGCAGCCGAACTCCCTACCGGGGCACTAATGAAAAACTGTTTTTT	CASSRTPYRGTNEKLFF
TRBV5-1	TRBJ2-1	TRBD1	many	TGCGCCAGCAGCTTGATGGGACAGGCTTCCAATGAGCAGTTCTTC	CASSLMGQASNEQFF
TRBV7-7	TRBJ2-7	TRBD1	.	TGTGCTAGCAGCGAGGCCGGGACAGGGGTTAACGAGCAGTACTTC	CASSEAGTGVNEQYF
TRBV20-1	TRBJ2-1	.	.	TGCAGTGCTAATACTAGACGCGGCTTC	CSANTRRGF
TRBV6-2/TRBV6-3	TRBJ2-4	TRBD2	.	TGTGCCAGCGGACAGGGTCAGGGGACTAGCGACATTCAGTACTTC	CASGQGQGTSDIQYF
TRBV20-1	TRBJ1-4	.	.	TGCAGTGCTCCAACTCAGGGTGCCGCAAATGAAAAACTGTTTTTT	CSAPTQGAANEKLFF
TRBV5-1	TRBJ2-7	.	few	TGCGCCAGCAGCTCGTCCGGTGGTAGATTGGACGAGCAGTACTTC	CASSSSGGRLDEQYF
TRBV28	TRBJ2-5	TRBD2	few	TGTGCCAGCAGTTTACAGCGGGGGAGGAGAGAGACCCAGTACTTC	CASSLQRGRRETQYF
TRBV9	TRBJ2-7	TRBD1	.	TGTGCCAGCAGCGCCGGACAGGTTGGGCGCGAGCAGTACTTC	CASSAGQVGREQYF
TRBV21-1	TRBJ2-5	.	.	TGTGCCAGCAGCAAACGCCTGCGTAAGGCAGAGACCCAGTACTTC	CASSKRLRKAETQYF
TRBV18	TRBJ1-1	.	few	TGTGCCAGCTCACCACCGAGGACGCAAGTGCCTGAAGCTTTCTTT	CASSPPRTQVPEAFF
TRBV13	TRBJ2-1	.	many	TGTGCCAGCGGCGCAAGAGGGGCGTACAATGAGCAGTTCTTC	CASGARGAYNEQFF
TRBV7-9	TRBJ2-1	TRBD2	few	TGTGCCAGCAGCTCACTAGCGGGAGGGTGGTACAATGAGCAGTTCTTC	CASSSLAGGWYNEQFF
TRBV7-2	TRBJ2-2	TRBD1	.	TGTGCCAGCACCACCCGGGACAGTATGGAGCTGTTTTTT	CASTTRDSMELFF
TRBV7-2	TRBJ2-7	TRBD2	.	TGTGCCAGCAGCCGAAGCGGGAACTACGAGCAGTACTTC	CASSRSGNYEQYF
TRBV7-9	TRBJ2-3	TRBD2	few	TGTGCCAGCAGCCCTGGGGCTAGCGGGAGCGATACGCAGTATTTT	CASSPGASGSDTQYF
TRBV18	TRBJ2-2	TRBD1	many	TGTGCCAGCTCACCTCAGACCGGGACAGGGGTACTCACCGGGGAGCTGTTTTTT	CASSPQTGTGVLTGELFF
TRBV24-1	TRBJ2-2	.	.	TGTGCCACCAGCCCCATCACGAACACCGGGGAGCTGTTTTTT	CATSPITNTGELFF
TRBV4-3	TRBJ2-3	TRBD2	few	TGCGCCAGCAGCCAAGATGTAGTAGCGGGGACCACAGATACGCAGTATTTT	CASSQDVVAGTTDTQYF
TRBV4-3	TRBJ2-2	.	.	TGCGCCAGCAGCCAGGTCGTCAGGGCGGTCACCGGGGAGCTGTTTTTT	CASSQVVRAVTGELFF
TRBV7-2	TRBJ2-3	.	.	TGTGCCAGCAGCTTTCCCCGGTTAACAGATACGCAGTATTTT	CASSFPRLTDTQYF
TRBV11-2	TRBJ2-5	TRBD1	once	TGTGCCAGCGGAGGGGGACAGGGCAAACAAGAGACCCAGTACTTC	CASGGGQGKQETQYF
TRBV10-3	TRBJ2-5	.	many	TGTGCCAGTGGGGGAGCCTCCCAAGAGACCCAGTACTTC	CASGGASQETQYF
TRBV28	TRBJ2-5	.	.	TGTGCCAGCACCAACAGGGCGCCGGAGACCCAGTACTTC	CASTNRAPETQYF
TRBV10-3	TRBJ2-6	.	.	TGTGCCACCGGAGGACACAAATCTGATGGGGCCAACGTCCTGACTTTC	CATGGHKSDGANVLTF
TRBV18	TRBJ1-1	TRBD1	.	TGTGCCAGCTCATCCCGGGACAGGGGGTGGACTGAAGCTTTCTTT	CASSSRDRGWTEAFF
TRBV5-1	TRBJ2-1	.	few	TGCGCCAGCAGCTTGGTAGGGGAGACCTACAATGAGCAGTTCTTC	CASSLVGETYNEQFF
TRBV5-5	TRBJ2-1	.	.	TGTGCCAGCAGCCGGGAAGCGGTGACCTACAATGAGCAGTTCTTC	CASSREAVTYNEQFF
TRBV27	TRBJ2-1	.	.	TGTGCCAGCACCGCGACCATGGCTATGGGGGAGCAGTTCTTC	CASTATMAMGEQFF
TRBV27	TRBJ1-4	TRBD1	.	TGTGCCAGCAGTTTGGACACCAGGGGGCTTCGTGAAAAACTGTTTTTT	CASSLDTRGLREKLFF
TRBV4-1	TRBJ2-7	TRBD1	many	TGCGCCAGCAGCTCTTCACCGACAGGGTTCTACGAGCAGTACTTC	CASSSSPTGFYEQYF
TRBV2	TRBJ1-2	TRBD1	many	TGTGCCAGCAGCCGGGACAGGGCTAACTATGGCTACACCTTC	CASSRDRANYGYTF
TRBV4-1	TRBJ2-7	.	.	TGCGCCAGCATCCAAGGACACGGAAGCTACGAGCAGTACTTC	CASIQGHGSYEQYF
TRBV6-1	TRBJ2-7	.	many	TGTGCCAGCAGTGAATACGGGGGAGGAGTGCAGTACTTC	CASSEYGGGVQYF
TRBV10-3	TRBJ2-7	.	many	TGTGCCATCGCGGGACCTGGCGACGAGCAGTACTTC	CAIAGPGDEQYF
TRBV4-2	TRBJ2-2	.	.	TGTGCCAGCAGCCAAAGTCCAGGGTGGACCGGGGAGCTGTTTTTT	CASSQSPGWTGELFF
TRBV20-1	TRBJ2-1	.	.	TGCAGTGCTAGACCACCGGGACTCAGACTATACAATGAGCAGTTCTTC	CSARPPGLRLYNEQFF
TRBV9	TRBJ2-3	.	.	TGTGCCAGCAGCGCGTCGACAGCATCTCCGCAGTATTTT	CASSASTASPQYF
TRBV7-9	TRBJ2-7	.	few	TGTGCCAGCAGCTCAACAGGGTACGACGAGCAGTACTTC	CASSSTGYDEQYF
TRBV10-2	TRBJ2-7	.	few	TGCGCCAGCACCACGGGATGGAACTCCTACGAGCAGTACTTC	CASTTGWNSYEQYF